This T cell receptor beta chain was identified in a study of T cell repertoires in cytomegalovirus infection. Study in general: The public TCR beta signatures pointed to both CMV infection and matching HLA type. Whole-study results and caveats: Carriers of CMV and the relevant HLA type were discriminated by public TCR beta frequency.

This clonotype was detected only a few times. Its cognate antigen is unknown. TCRdb independently ran MiXCR on the reads; one entry per CDR3 protein. The profile shows about 500,000 distinct CDR3 sequences, around a third of them singletons. The CDR3 sequence is 14 residues long. Per the germline V gene, CDR1 is MGHRA and CDR2 is YSYEKL. Trimming cost V 1 base and J 2 bases, with 9 bases left between them. The receptor was derived from a human donor in good health (CMV status not recorded). Some clones in this sample may be carry-over from other donors' samples. The J gene is TRBJ2-7, the V gene TRBV4-1, with no clear D. The source material was cultured PBMCs, sampled from culture after CMV antigen stimulation. The CDR3 region is CASSQAASPYEQYF. CDR3 sequence (DNA): TGCGCCAGCAGCCAAGCGGCCAGTCCCTACGAGCAGTACTTC.